The entry below gives a single T cell receptor beta chain sequence along with its context. Antigen specificity is unknown. Repertoires were generated with immunoSEQ multiplex PCR, while TCRdb's copy carries only in-frame clones and drops some. The sample contains about 12,000 clones, roughly 77% of which appear only once. The data originate from a study of OX40 agonist ivuxolimab in advanced cancers. Background on the study: A partial response was reached by three patients: one with hepatocellular carcinoma and two with cutaneous melanoma.

Blood specimens came from baseline, cycle 4 day 1, and cycle 7 day 1. Findings of the study overall: Dosing at 0.1 to 3.0 mg/kg was accompanied by clonal expansion of CD4+ and CD8+ blood T cells by week 6.

The TCR was taken from an adult with an advanced solid tumor such as melanoma, head and neck, liver or kidney cancer. The sample was CD4+ or CD8+ T cells sorted from blood, taken in a trial of the OX40 agonist ivuxolimab.

CDR3 protein: CASSYFLGTTYEQYF. CDR3 sequence (DNA): TGTGCCAGCAGTTACTTTCTTGGGACTACCTACGAGCAGTACTTC. This chain links TRBV6-5 with TRBJ2-7; 7 bases line up with TRBD2. The CDR3 covers 15 residues. From germline, CDR1 is MNHEY and CDR2 SVGAGI. V gave up 1 base and J gave up 2 bases; unmatched junction bases: 5.